The 29 T cell receptor beta chains below all came from one sample that was sequenced in a study of cytomegalovirus exposure and HLA in healthy donors. The PCR employed 60 Vbeta primers together with 13 Jbeta primers. Method: immunoSEQ multiplex PCR; TCRdb's copy keeps in-frame clones and lacks some. The sample yields under 200,000 clones, approximately 80% seen once. Source material: PBMCs. The receptors were sampled from a woman between 18 and 30 years old in good health and CMV-seropositive.

The chain joins TRBV5-1 to TRBJ1-1; the D gene is possibly TRBD1 (6 bases). The CDR3 sequence is 15 residues long. The germline V gene has CDR1 SGHRS and CDR2 YFSETQ. The V end lost 0 bases, the J end lost 0 bases, and 9 bases lay between the germline ends. The CDR3 DNA sequence: TGCGCCAGCAGCTTGGACCACAGGGTGAACACTGAAGCTTTCTTT. This codes for CASSLDHRVNTEAFF.

Here the CDR3 reads CASSLELAANEQFF. CDR3 nucleotide sequence: TGTGCCAGCAGCTTAGAACTAGCCGCCAATGAGCAGTTCTTC. The chain couples TRBV7-2 to TRBJ2-1, with TRBD2 as a possible D gene (6 bases). Trimming took 1 base from V and 6 from J, leaving 10 bases between them. Germline V gene lookup returns CDR1 SGHTA and CDR2 FQGNSA. This CDR3 is built from 14 residues.

This clone has a handful of counts. The chain recombines TRBV15 with TRBJ2-5; 9 bases fit TRBD1. Per the germline V gene, CDR1 is LNHNV and CDR2 is YYDKDF (reference sequence). CDR3 length equals 16 residues. The V and J ends lost 2 bases and 5 bases, in that order; junction bases with no gene match: 9. The chain's CDR3 is CATSRRRDRVEETQYF. CDR3 DNA sequence: TGTGCCACCAGCAGACGCCGGGACAGGGTGGAGGAGACCCAGTACTTC.

The J gene is TRBJ1-4, the V gene TRBV6-5, with a weak D call TRBD1 (6 bases). Trimming removed 6 bases at V and 8 bases at J, with 13 bases between. This CDR3 has 13 amino acids. In germline, CDR1 is MNHEY, CDR2 SVGAGI. The CDR3 region has the DNA TGTGCCAGCAGGACAGGTCTAGGAGAAAAACTGTTTTTT. Protein sequence: CASRTGLGEKLFF.

The sample holds one count of this clone. The chain carries TRBV9 and TRBJ2-7; possible D gene TRBD2, 5 bases. Germline loops: CDR1 SGDLS, CDR2 YYNGEE. Trimming took off 4 bases at V and 4 bases at J, with 15 bases between the two ends. The CDR3 is 14 residues long. The CDR3 spells CASSQAGLDYEQYF. CDR3 nucleotide sequence: TGTGCCAGCAGCCAGGCCGGACTTGATTACGAGCAGTACTTC.

The chain couples TRBV7-8 to TRBJ2-1, with D possibly matching TRBD1 (5 bases). The V gene lost 4 bases and the J gene lost 8 bases, with 12 bases spanning the gap. CDR1 and CDR2 (germline): SGHVS, FQNEAQ. This CDR3 is 13 amino acids long. The CDR3 here is CASSSAAGHEQFF. CDR3 in DNA: TGTGCCAGCAGCTCCGCGGCAGGGCATGAGCAGTTCTTC.

The chain employs TRBV19 and TRBJ2-2; a weak D match, TRBD1 (6 bases). Looked up from germline, CDR1 is LNHDA and CDR2 is SQIVND (reference sequence). V was trimmed by 8 bases and J by 2 bases, leaving 12 bases between them. The CDR3 runs to 14 residues. CDR3 loop: CASQTGTNTGELFF. CDR3 DNA: TGTGCCAGTCAGACGGGGACAAACACCGGGGAGCTGTTTTTT. The full variable domain, rest sourced from reference TRBV19 and TRBJ2-2, is DGGITQSPKYLFRKEGQNVTLSCEQNLNHDAMYWYRQDPGQGLRLIYYSQIVNDFQKGDIAEGYSVSREKKESFPLTVTSAQKNPTAFYLCASQTGTNTGELFFGEGSRLTVL.

The chain combines TRBV4-1 with TRBJ1-5; TRBD1 matches at 7 bases. Germline values: CDR1 MGHRA, CDR2 YSYEKL. The CDR3 length is 15 residues. V lost 0 bases, J lost 7 bases, and 6 bases stayed unmatched. Here the CDR3 DNA reads TGCGCCAGCAGCCAAGATGGGGCAGGGGGACAGCCCCAGCATTTT. Translation gives CASSQDGAGGQPQHF.

This rearrangement joins TRBV7-2 to TRBJ1-3, with 7 nucleotides matching TRBD1. Germline-derived CDR1 and CDR2 are SGHTA and FQGNSA. This CDR3 comprises 14 residues. V was clipped by 3 bases and J by 7 bases; unmatched bases: 6. This CDR3 is CASSFEGAVNTIYF. In DNA form, the CDR3 reads TGTGCCAGCAGCTTTGAGGGGGCGGTCAACACCATATATTTT.

In its sample, this clone was seen a few times. This sample also contains other DNA sequences that code for the same CDR3. This sequence joins TRBV7-2 and TRBJ2-1, with D possibly matching TRBD2 (7 bases). Germline assignment: CDR1 SGHTA and CDR2 FQGNSA. The CDR3 has 15 residues. Trimming took off 3 bases at V and 0 bases at J, with 9 bases between the two ends. The CDR3 is CASSLGGGSYNEQFF. CDR3 bases: TGTGCCAGCAGCTTGGGAGGGGGCTCCTACAATGAGCAGTTCTTC. Complete variable domain (other parts from reference TRBV7-2 and TRBJ2-1): GAGVSQSPSNKVTEKGKDVELRCDPISGHTALYWYRQSLGQGLEFLIYFQGNSAPDKSGLPSDRFSAERTGGSVSTLTIQRTQQEDSAVYLCASSLGGGSYNEQFFGPGTRLTVL.

V and J are TRBV4-3 and TRBJ1-3; 10 positions agree with TRBD1. The CDR3 loop spans 18 amino acids. Germline-derived CDR1 and CDR2 are LGHNA and YSLEER. Losses at the gene ends were 0 bases for V and 9 bases for J; bases not matched to a gene: 14. Here the CDR3 DNA reads TGCGCCAGCAGCCAAGATGTATCTGGGACAGGGGTGAGAAGCACCATATATTTT. Its translation is CASSQDVSGTGVRSTIYF.

This chain links TRBV7-9 with TRBJ1-1, with D possibly matching TRBD1 (6 bases). This CDR3 is 14 amino acids long. Trimming shortened V by 4 bases and J by 6 bases, and 15 bases separated the two germline ends. The germline gives CDR1 SEHNR, CDR2 FQNEAQ (reference sequence). The CDR3 spells CASSSFRTASEAFF. CDR3 sequence (DNA): TGTGCCAGCAGCTCCTTTAGGACAGCCTCTGAAGCTTTCTTT.

This sequence joins TRBV14 and TRBJ1-2, with 10 bases fitting TRBD1. V was clipped by 2 bases and J by 5 bases; unmatched bases: 5. CDR3 size: 15 residues. The germline CDR1 and CDR2 sequences are SGHDN and FVKESK. In DNA, the CDR3 is TGTGCCAGCAGCCAAAGCCTGGGACAGGGGTATGGCTACACCTTC. It yields the protein CASSQSLGQGYGYTF.

This clone has a handful of counts. This rearrangement joins TRBV19 to TRBJ1-1, with a weak D call TRBD1 (6 bases). The V gene's germline CDR1 is LNHDA and CDR2 SQIVND (reference sequence). Trimming took 5 bases from V and 4 from J, leaving 14 bases between them. There are 14 residues in the CDR3. CDR3 region: CASSPIRGSTEAFF. CDR3 DNA sequence: TGTGCCAGTAGTCCCATCAGGGGAAGCACTGAAGCTTTCTTT.

This chain connects TRBV6-4 to TRBJ2-1, with 11 bases fitting TRBD2. The CDR3 length is 15 residues. From germline, CDR1 is MRHNA and CDR2 SNTAGT. The trim removed 3 bases at V and 6 bases at J, leaving 4 bases unmatched. The chain's CDR3 is CASSELAGAPNEQFF. As DNA, the CDR3 is TGTGCCAGCAGTGAACTAGCGGGGGCTCCCAATGAGCAGTTCTTC.

V gene TRBV6-4 combines with J gene TRBJ2-1; no clear D. The CDR3 is 13 residues long. CDR1 is MRHNA, CDR2 SNTAGT, per germline. V was cut by 3 bases and J by 5 bases, with 8 bases left in between. DNA of the CDR3: TGTGCCAGCAGTGAATCCCAAAACAATGAGCAGTTCTTC. Translation: CASSESQNNEQFF.

Points on this clone: This CDR3 is also generated by other DNA sequences in the sample. The chain uses TRBV27 and TRBJ2-7; 7 bases align to TRBD2. There are 14 residues in the CDR3. Per germline, CDR1 MNHEY and CDR2 SMNVEV (reference sequence). J lost 0 bases, V lost 2 bases, and 1 base had no gene match. CDR3 region: CASSLGGSSYEQYV. The CDR3 DNA reads TGTGCCAGCAGTTTAGGCGGGAGCTCCTACGAGCAGTACGTC.

The V gene is TRBV9, the J gene TRBJ2-3, with 13 nucleotides matching TRBD2. Germline V gene lookup returns CDR1 SGDLS and CDR2 YYNGEE. The CDR3 extends over 18 amino acids. After removal of 0 bases from V and 3 bases from J, the junction contained 7 bases not matched to a gene. Here the CDR3 DNA reads TGTGCCAGCAGCGTAGGGACTAGCGGGGGAGTAAGGACAGATACGCAGTATTTT. The encoded protein is CASSVGTSGGVRTDTQYF.

This chain joins TRBV11-1 and TRBJ2-2; TRBD2 agrees at 8 bases. The CDR3 contains 16 residues. Germline V CDR1 and CDR2: SGHAT, FQDESV (reference sequence). The J segment lost 5 bases and the V segment lost 0 bases, leaving 5 bases of the junction unmatched. The CDR3 reads CASSLAGGAWTGELFF. The CDR3 DNA sequence: TGTGCCAGCAGCTTAGCCGGGGGGGCCTGGACCGGGGAGCTGTTTTTT.

The gene calls are TRBV4-3 and TRBJ2-3; 12 nucleotides match TRBD2. The CDR3 is made up of 17 amino acids. The germline gives CDR1 LGHNA, CDR2 YSLEER. V shed 2 bases and J 2 bases; nucleotides not matched to a gene: 5. The CDR3 DNA reads as TGCGCCAGCAGCCAATGGGGACTAGCGGGTCCCACAGATACGCAGTATTTT. Protein: CASSQWGLAGPTDTQYF.

The chain is built from TRBV5-1 and TRBJ1-1, with 7 bases aligning to TRBD1. V gave up 4 bases and J gave up 7 bases; unmatched junction bases: 4. The CDR3 extends over 12 amino acids. Germline loops: CDR1 SGHRS, CDR2 YFSETQ. CDR3 nucleotides: TGCGCCAGCAGCGAAACAGGGGTTGAAGCTTTCTTT. Protein sequence: CASSETGVEAFF.

The V call is TRBV19, the J call TRBJ1-1; unclear D gene. Deletions cut 1 base from V and 6 bases from J, with 15 bases between. Germline V gene lookup returns CDR1 LNHDA and CDR2 SQIVND (reference sequence). The CDR3 extends over 15 amino acids. The CDR3 DNA reads as TGTGCCAGTAGTATAGGAGAGGCCTTCCTGCCTGAAGCTTTCTTT. Protein sequence: CASSIGEAFLPEAFF.

The gene calls are TRBV6-4 and TRBJ1-1, with 9 bases fitting TRBD1. This CDR3 contains 15 residues. The V gene end was trimmed by 5 bases and the J gene end by 3 bases; junction bases not matched to a gene: 7. CDR1 is MRHNA, CDR2 SNTAGT, per germline. CDR3 sequence (DNA): TGTGCCAGCAGTCGGGACAGGGTATTGGACACTGAAGCTTTCTTT. This codes for CASSRDRVLDTEAFF.

The V and J genes are TRBV28 and TRBJ1-1; the D gene is possibly TRBD1 (5 bases). CDR3 length equals 13 residues. Germline CDR1 reads MDHEN; CDR2 reads SYDVKM. The V end was cut by 5 bases, the J end by 5 bases, with 12 bases between. The DNA for the CDR3 is TGTGCCAGCAGTCCCACCAGGGTGACTGAAGCTTTCTTT. Translated: CASSPTRVTEAFF.

This clone appeared a few times. The rearrangement joins TRBV28 to TRBJ1-6, with 9 bases identical to TRBD1. This CDR3 has 14 residues. Germline CDR1 and CDR2: MDHEN and SYDVKM. The trim removed 6 bases at V and 9 bases at J, leaving 6 bases unmatched. The CDR3 DNA follows: TGTGCCAGCAGCCGGGACAGGGAATTTTCACCCCTCCACTTT. The encoded protein is CASSRDREFSPLHF.

The chain is built from TRBV27 and TRBJ2-5, with D hard to call. This CDR3 has 13 amino acids. V lost 2 bases and J lost 3, with 7 bases in between. The germline V gene encodes CDR1 MNHEY and CDR2 SMNVEV (reference sequence). In nucleotides, the CDR3 is TGTGCCAGCAGTTTAGGGCTTGAAGAGACCCAGTACTTC. Protein sequence: CASSLGLEETQYF.

This clone was seen a single time. J is TRBJ1-1 and V is TRBV5-6; TRBD1 aligns across 8 bases. After removal of 5 bases from V and 5 bases from J, the junction contained 8 bases not matched to a gene. This CDR3 comprises 14 residues. From germline, CDR1 is SGHDT and CDR2 YYEEEE. CDR3 nucleotides: TGTGCCAGCAGACCAGCAGGGGGCGGGACTGAAGCTTTCTTT. This gives the protein CASRPAGGGTEAFF. The complete variable domain, with remaining parts taken from reference TRBV5-6 and TRBJ1-1, reads DAGVTQSPTHLIKTRGQQVTLRCSPKSGHDTVSWYQQALGQGPQFIFQYYEEEERQRGNFPDRFSGHQFPNYSSELNVNALLLGDSALYLCASRPAGGGTEAFFGQGTRLTVV.

This chain connects TRBV13 to TRBJ2-7; weak D call: TRBD1 (5 bases). Germline CDR1 reads PRHDT; CDR2 reads FYEKMQ (reference sequence). This CDR3 has 12 residues. With 2 bases removed from V and 8 bases from J, the gap between germline ends came to 10 bases. CDR3 region: CASSLTQGKQYV. Here the CDR3 DNA reads TGTGCCAGCAGCTTAACCCAGGGAAAGCAGTACGTC.

This chain connects TRBV7-6 to TRBJ2-1; 7 bases line up with TRBD1. V lost 1 base, J lost 1 base, and 10 bases stayed unmatched. CDR1 and CDR2 from the germline V gene are SGHVS and FNYEAQ. The length of the CDR3 is 18 residues. The CDR3 region is CASSLGTQGVRSYNEQFF. The CDR3 nucleotides are TGTGCCAGCAGCTTAGGGACTCAGGGGGTGCGATCCTACAATGAGCAGTTCTTC.